This T cell receptor beta chain was found in a study of T cells in women clearing cervical HPV infection. Study in general: Controls gave blood once infection was undetectable; cases at lesion identification.

All donors had a single incident cervical HPV16 infection, not prevalent. Study findings and constraints: Repertoire richness, not evenness, was significantly elevated in CIN3+ cases versus controls.

In regard to this clone: The antigen is unknown. The CDR3 extends 3 residues past the end of the read, so its final part is completed from the germline J gene.

immunoSEQ multiplex PCR used an average of 1200 ng genomic DNA. Profiling relied on immunoSEQ multiplex PCR, and the TCRdb table lists in-frame clones only, not all of them. The sample features some 31,000 clones, with 6.5% to 8% in its top ten. V shed 3 bases and J shed 0 bases, with 8 bases lying between them. Germline loops: CDR1 DFQATT, CDR2 SNEGSKA (reference sequence). This CDR3 comprises 13 residues. Sequenced: blood buffy coat. This clonotype originated in a woman aged 18-69 years with a cervical HPV16 infection that either progressed to CIN3+ or cleared (not recorded which). The chain uses TRBV20-1 and TRBJ2-5; no firm D call. The CDR3 reads CSASVRYQETQYF. CDR3 DNA, as far as it was read: TGCAGTGCTAGTGTGCGGTACCAAGAGACC.